The 15 T cell receptor beta chains below were found in one sample sequenced in a study of cytomegalovirus exposure and HLA in healthy donors. PCR primers comprised 60 Vbeta and 13 Jbeta primers. Sequenced by immunoSEQ multiplex PCR; TCRdb stores in-frame clones only, minus some. The data hold about 130,000 clones, with roughly 79% observed a single time. Sequenced: PBMCs. These receptors were collected from a woman aged 50 to 65 in good health and CMV-seronegative.

The V call is TRBV7-6, the J call TRBJ2-7; no firm D call. The CDR3 consists of 13 residues. Germline loops: CDR1 SGHVS, CDR2 FNYEAQ. Trimming removed 1 base at V and 2 bases at J, with 6 bases between. In DNA form, the CDR3 reads TGTGCCAGCAGCTTAGACAGTACCTACGAGCAGTACTTC. This sequence encodes CASSLDSTYEQYF.

The genes are TRBV27 and TRBJ2-1; D gene uncertain. Trimming removed 0 bases at V and 9 bases at J, with 12 bases between. Per germline, CDR1 MNHEY and CDR2 SMNVEV (reference sequence). The CDR3 consists of 14 residues. In nucleotides, the CDR3 is TGTGCCAGCAGTTTATCAGGAGTATTAAGTGAGCAGTTCTTC. It translates to CASSLSGVLSEQFF.

Of note for this clone: The junction differs from germline at one of its ends, possibly a read error. In DNA form, the CDR3 reads TGTGCTAGCAGCAGGACGACTAGCGGAGATACGCAGTATTTT. Translating it yields CASSRTTSGDTQYF. The chain couples TRBV7-7 to TRBJ2-3; 9 bases match TRBD2. Germline V CDR1 and CDR2: SSHAT, FNYEAQ (reference sequence). The CDR3 loop spans 14 amino acids. The variable domain in full, with the rest retrieved from reference TRBV7-7 and TRBJ2-3, is GAGVSQSPRYKVTKRGQDVTLRCDPISSHATLYWYQQALGQGPEFLTYFNYEAQPDKSGLPSDRFSAERPEGSISTLTIQRTEQRDSAMYRCASSRTTSGDTQYFGPGTRLTVL.

This chain connects TRBV27 to TRBJ2-1, with 7 bases aligning to TRBD2. V gave up 6 bases and J gave up 0 bases; unmatched junction bases: 11. There are 17 residues in the CDR3. Germline V lookup: CDR1 MNHEY, CDR2 SMNVEV (reference sequence). Here the CDR3 DNA reads TGTGCCAGCAGGGCGGGGGTGGGCCGTTACTCCTACAATGAGCAGTTCTTC. It specifies CASRAGVGRYSYNEQFF.

The V gene is TRBV5-6, the J gene TRBJ1-2, with TRBD1 identical over 8 bases. The germline V gene encodes CDR1 SGHDT and CDR2 YYEEEE. CDR3 length equals 14 residues. The J segment lost 4 bases and the V segment lost 3 bases, leaving 5 bases of the junction unmatched. The CDR3 nucleotides read TGTGCCAGCAGCTATGACAGGGGCGGCTATGGCTACACCTTC. It translates to CASSYDRGGYGYTF.

This clone was recorded a few times. The chain couples TRBV7-9 to TRBJ2-3; D unclear. Germline V gives CDR1 SEHNR, CDR2 FQNEAQ (reference sequence). This CDR3 region has 13 residues. V lost 11 bases to trimming and J lost 0 bases, with 12 bases between them. Here the CDR3 reads CAGSTPSTDTQYF. The CDR3 coding sequence is TGTGCCGGGTCGACACCAAGCACAGATACGCAGTATTTT.

The CDR3 loop is CASSMSSTDTQYF. In nucleotides, the CDR3 is TGTGCCAGTAGTATGTCTAGCACAGATACGCAGTATTTT. This chain connects TRBV19 to TRBJ2-3; no definite D call. Trimming cost V 3 bases and J 0 bases, with 4 bases left between them. The CDR3 loop spans 13 amino acids. CDR1 is LNHDA, CDR2 SQIVND, per germline (reference sequence). Full variable domain (outside the CDR3, taken from reference TRBV19 and TRBJ2-3): DGGITQSPKYLFRKEGQNVTLSCEQNLNHDAMYWYRQDPGQGLRLIYYSQIVNDFQKGDIAEGYSVSREKKESFPLTVTSAQKNPTAFYLCASSMSSTDTQYFGPGTRLTVL.

J is TRBJ2-5 and V is TRBV30, with a weak D call TRBD1 (6 bases). V lost 4 bases, J lost 1 base, and 22 bases lay in between. From germline, CDR1 is GTSNPN and CDR2 SVGIG (reference sequence). The CDR3 is 17 amino acids. In DNA form, the CDR3 reads TGTGCCTGGAACGCCGGGACATCTATGGCGTTCCAAGAGACCCAGTACTTC. Protein sequence: CAWNAGTSMAFQETQYF.

The chain employs TRBV27 and TRBJ2-3; 7 nucleotides agree with TRBD2. There are 15 residues in the CDR3. Germline V lookup: CDR1 MNHEY, CDR2 SMNVEV (reference sequence). V shed 6 bases and J 4 bases; nucleotides not matched to a gene: 10. The CDR3 spells CASSQLALQADTQYF. The CDR3 DNA is TGTGCCAGCAGCCAACTAGCGCTCCAGGCAGATACGCAGTATTTT.

The chain recombines TRBV4-2 with TRBJ1-1; 11 bases are a match to TRBD1. V dropped 4 bases and J dropped 1; count of bases not matched to a gene: 5. The CDR3 is 16 amino acids. Germline CDR1 is LGHNA and CDR2 is YNFKEQ. The CDR3 here is CASSLDRGQGNTEAFF. The CDR3 region has the DNA TGTGCCAGCAGCCTGGACAGGGGGCAGGGGAACACTGAAGCTTTCTTT.

The chain combines TRBV4-3 with TRBJ2-2; a possible D gene is TRBD1 (6 bases). V was pared by 1 base and J by 5 bases, with 20 bases between. The CDR3 spans 18 residues. Per the germline V gene, CDR1 is LGHNA and CDR2 is YSLEER. The DNA of the CDR3 is TGCGCCAGCAGCCAAGCGGGGCAGGGGATCATGCAAACCGGGGAGCTGTTTTTT. It is translated as CASSQAGQGIMQTGELFF.

The rearrangement links TRBV27 to TRBJ2-7; 7 nucleotides agree with TRBD1. Germline V gene data show CDR1 as MNHEY and CDR2 as SMNVEV (reference sequence). J lost 6 bases, V lost 5 bases, and 10 bases had no gene match. The CDR3 covers 14 residues. CDR3 nucleotides: TGTGCCAGCAGTCACAGGGGCACTTCGGGCGAGCAGTACTTC. It translates to CASSHRGTSGEQYF.

This clone was counted between two and nine times. J is TRBJ1-3 and V is TRBV7-2, with D perhaps matching TRBD1 (5 bases). The CDR3 contains 13 residues. V lost 10 bases and J 4 bases, leaving 14 bases between the germline ends. The germline CDR1 and CDR2 sequences are SGHTA and FQGNSA. The CDR3: CATQQGRGNTIYF. CDR3 in DNA: TGTGCCACGCAGCAGGGCCGAGGAAACACCATATATTTT.

The rearrangement joins TRBV5-6 to TRBJ2-7; D possibly corresponds to TRBD2 (5 bases). The V end was cut by 0 bases, the J end by 3 bases, with 7 bases between. Germline V gives CDR1 SGHDT, CDR2 YYEEEE. This CDR3 has 13 amino acids. This CDR3 is CASSLGTHYEQYF. In nucleotides, the CDR3 is TGTGCCAGCAGCTTGGGGACTCACTACGAGCAGTACTTC.

The chain uses TRBV5-1 and TRBJ1-1; TRBD1 is a possible D gene (5 bases). The germline gives CDR1 SGHRS, CDR2 YFSETQ. V was pared by 3 bases and J by 4 bases, with 19 bases between. The length of the CDR3 is 16 residues. The CDR3 loop reads CASSSGNAGGPTEAFF. The CDR3 coding sequence is TGCGCCAGCAGCTCGGGCAACGCGGGGGGTCCCACTGAAGCTTTCTTT.